Listed here are 9 T cell receptor beta chains from one sample, sequenced in a study of beta chain features in type 1 diabetes. Expressed TCRB transcripts were sequenced because the isolated RNA had all been reverse transcribed beforehand. TCRdb's copy holds only in-frame clones and misses some; the assay was immunoSEQ multiplex PCR. The data hold a few hundred thousand clones, with about 15% observed a single time. The sequenced material came from naive CD4+ T cells from blood. Source of these receptors: a young woman in good health.

A remark on this clone: At one end the junction does not follow the germline gene, possibly because of a read error. The genes are TRBV11-2 and TRBJ2-1, with D unresolved. The CDR3 sequence is 15 residues long. Germline lookup yields CDR1 SGHAT and CDR2 FQNNGV. CDR3 DNA sequence: TGTGCCAGCAGCCTAGATGGCGGAAACTACAATGAGCAGTTCTTC. Translation: CASSLDGGNYNEQFF.

The chain combines TRBV28 with TRBJ2-7, with a weak D call TRBD2 (5 bases). There are 15 residues in the CDR3. Deletions cut 3 bases from V and 12 bases from J, with 24 bases between. Germline loops: CDR1 MDHEN, CDR2 SYDVKM. This chain's CDR3 is CASSFLAGAPYGRYF. The CDR3 DNA is TGTGCCAGCAGTTTCTTGGCGGGTGCCCCCTACGGTCGGTACTTC.

In this sample, this clone turned up a few times. The genes are TRBV29-1 and TRBJ2-1, with TRBD2 identical over 9 bases. Germline trimming cut 6 bases from V and 4 bases from J; bases unmatched to any gene: 4. Germline CDR1 SQVTM, CDR2 ANQGSEA. CDR3 size: 13 residues. CDR3 in DNA: TGCAGCGTGGTAGCGGGAGAATACAATGAGCAGTTCTTC. It codes for CSVVAGEYNEQFF.

This sequence joins TRBV5-1 and TRBJ1-2, with TRBD1 matching 9 bases. Germline lookup yields CDR1 SGHRS and CDR2 YFSETQ. Trimming removed 6 bases from V and 5 bases from J; junction bases left unmatched: 11. The CDR3 runs 15 residues. CDR3 loop: CASTRGTGIQYGYTF. Written as DNA, the CDR3 is TGCGCCAGCACCAGAGGGACAGGGATACAATATGGCTACACCTTC.

This clone turned up a few times. This rearrangement joins TRBV7-6 to TRBJ2-5; 8 bases are shared with TRBD2. CDR1 and CDR2 from the germline V gene are SGHVS and FNYEAQ. The CDR3 consists of 16 residues. The junction had 9 bases not matched to a gene; V was cut back by 4 bases and J by 2 bases. This CDR3 reads CASSWRAGAAQETQYF. DNA of the CDR3: TGTGCCAGCAGCTGGAGAGCGGGGGCGGCTCAAGAGACCCAGTACTTC.

The chain employs TRBV28 and TRBJ2-7; 9 nucleotides match TRBD2. This CDR3 has 14 residues. After removal of 7 bases from V and 4 bases from J, the junction contained 8 bases not matched to a gene. In germline, CDR1 is MDHEN, CDR2 SYDVKM. CDR3 nucleotides: TGTGCCAGCACCGTAGCGGGAGTACTATACGAGCAGTACTTC. It is translated as CASTVAGVLYEQYF.

The V call is TRBV5-4, the J call TRBJ1-2; 7 bases are shared with TRBD1. Germline CDR1 SGHNT, CDR2 YYREEE (reference sequence). This CDR3 spans 13 amino acids. Unmatched junction bases numbered 4, after V lost 0 bases and J lost 8 bases. The chain's CDR3 is CASSLDRGIGYTF. CDR3 in DNA: TGTGCCAGCAGCTTGGACAGGGGAATAGGCTACACCTTC. Combining the CDR3 with reference TRBV5-4 and TRBJ1-2 gives the whole variable domain ETGVTQSPTHLIKTRGQQVTLRCSSQSGHNTVSWYQQALGQGPQFIFQYYREEENGRGNFPPRFSGLQFPNYSSELNVNALELDDSALYLCASSLDRGIGYTFGSGTRLTVV.

The J gene is TRBJ1-1, the V gene TRBV6-5; D gene ambiguous. The CDR3 length is 15 residues. Germline V gene lookup returns CDR1 MNHEY and CDR2 SVGAGI. The germline V and J ends were trimmed by 5 bases and 1 base, with 14 bases remaining between them. In DNA form, the CDR3 reads TGTGCCAGCAGTCCGCAGACGGGGAAGAACACTGAAGCTTTCTTT. Protein: CASSPQTGKNTEAFF.

This clone occurred a few times. Other DNA sequences in this sample translate to the same CDR3. This sequence joins TRBV28 and TRBJ2-1, with TRBD1 matching 10 bases. Losses at the gene ends were 5 bases for V and 7 bases for J; bases not matched to a gene: 8. The germline V gene encodes CDR1 MDHEN and CDR2 SYDVKM. This CDR3 is 15 amino acids long. The CDR3 spells CASSPPGQGNNEQFF. DNA for the CDR3: TGTGCCAGCAGTCCTCCGGGACAGGGGAATAATGAGCAGTTCTTC.